This passage covers 21 T cell receptor beta chains from one sample sequenced in a study of shared clonotypes between healthy human individuals. Libraries were prepared by immunoSEQ multiplex PCR; TCRdb keeps only in-frame clonotypes and omits some of them. This sample carries about 2.1 million clones, just over 90% of them seen once, and the ten largest clones take less than 2%. Cells designated naive CD8 were CD45RO-negative and were positively selected for CCR7, with terminally differentiated effector memory CD45RA+ cells excluded. Sequencing used naive CD8+ T cells from PBMCs. Receptors originate from a man aged 18 to 35 in good health. Some clones in this sample may be carry-over from other donors' samples.

Only one count was recorded for this clone. V and J are TRBV6-1 and TRBJ1-3; D gene ambiguous. The V end was cut by 3 bases, the J end by 4 bases, with 7 bases between. CDR3 length equals 13 residues. Germline CDR1 reads MNHNS; CDR2 reads SASEGT. CDR3 amino acids: CASSDGVGNTIYF. CDR3 in DNA: TGTGCCAGCAGTGATGGGGTAGGAAACACCATATATTTT.

The genes are TRBV19 and TRBJ1-1; TRBD1 is a possible D gene (5 bases). V was cut by 3 bases and J by 3 bases, with 14 bases left in between. The germline V gene encodes CDR1 LNHDA and CDR2 SQIVND (reference sequence). The CDR3 spans 15 residues. The CDR3 spells CASSIWAAGDTEAFF. The CDR3 nucleotides read TGTGCCAGTAGTATCTGGGCGGCGGGGGACACTGAAGCTTTCTTT.

The chain carries TRBV7-9 and TRBJ2-7; D unresolved. Trimming stripped 7 bases from V and 1 base from J, with 17 bases between. Germline loops: CDR1 SEHNR, CDR2 FQNEAQ (reference sequence). The CDR3 loop spans 15 amino acids. The CDR3 reads CASIPSLSGSYEQYF. The CDR3 nucleotides read TGTGCCAGCATTCCGAGTCTGTCTGGTTCCTACGAGCAGTACTTC. The variable domain in full, completed from reference TRBV7-9 and TRBJ2-7, reads DTGVSQNPRHKITKRGQNVTFRCDPISEHNRLYWYRQTLGQGPEFLTYFQNEAQLEKSRLLSDRFSAERPKGSFSTLEIQRTEQGDSAMYLCASIPSLSGSYEQYFGPGTRLTVT.

The rearrangement joins TRBV29-1 to TRBJ1-1; D is unclear. There are 11 residues in the CDR3. The V gene's germline CDR1 is SQVTM and CDR2 ANQGSEA. The V end lost 7 bases, the J end lost 10 bases, and 16 bases lay between the germline ends. In DNA, the CDR3 is TGCAGCGCCGTGGATGCTATAGTAGCTTTCTTT. This gives the protein CSAVDAIVAFF.

The chain has TRBV27 and TRBJ1-1, with D perhaps TRBD1 (6 bases). Germline lookup yields CDR1 MNHEY and CDR2 SMNVEV (reference sequence). This CDR3 is built from 12 residues. Trimming stripped 4 bases from V and 7 bases from J, with 10 bases between. The CDR3 spells CASSSPDSEAFF. The CDR3 DNA follows: TGTGCCAGCAGTTCCCCGGACAGTGAAGCTTTCTTT.

To note about this clone: Different DNA sequences within this sample yield the same CDR3. This sequence joins TRBV5-5 and TRBJ1-1; no clear D. The V gene lost 0 bases and the J gene lost 0 bases, with 3 bases spanning the gap. Germline V gives CDR1 SGHKS, CDR2 YYEKEE (reference sequence). The CDR3 contains 13 residues. In nucleotides, the CDR3 is TGTGCCAGCAGCTTGGACTTGAACACTGAAGCTTTCTTT. Translating gives CASSLDLNTEAFF.

J is TRBJ1-5 and V is TRBV27, with D perhaps matching TRBD1 (5 bases). The V end lost 3 bases, the J end lost 3 bases, and 12 bases lay between the germline ends. The CDR3 length is 15 residues. Germline V gene lookup returns CDR1 MNHEY and CDR2 SMNVEV (reference sequence). The CDR3 protein is CASSLGQGDNQPQHF. CDR3 in DNA: TGTGCCAGCAGTTTGGGGCAGGGAGACAATCAGCCCCAGCATTTT.

The rearrangement uses TRBV9 and TRBJ2-1; D is perhaps TRBD2 (7 bases). Trimming cost V 3 bases and J 8 bases, with 18 bases left between them. There are 15 residues in the CDR3. Germline CDR1 SGDLS, CDR2 YYNGEE. The DNA for the CDR3 is TGTGCCAGCAGCGCCGCGGGCGGGGGCTCACATGAGCAGTTCTTC. Its translation: CASSAAGGGSHEQFF.

The chain combines TRBV9 with TRBJ2-5, with TRBD2 matching over 9 bases. The CDR3 runs to 15 residues. From germline, CDR1 is SGDLS and CDR2 YYNGEE. The junction had 2 bases not matched to a gene; V was cut back by 0 bases and J by 2 bases. CDR3 sequence reads: CASSVASGKQETQYF. The CDR3 DNA follows: TGTGCCAGCAGCGTAGCTAGCGGGAAACAAGAGACCCAGTACTTC.

This chain links TRBV19 with TRBJ2-7; maybe TRBD2 (6 bases). CDR3 length equals 14 residues. Germline V CDR1 and CDR2: LNHDA, SQIVND (reference sequence). V was pared by 4 bases and J by 2 bases, with 12 bases between. The CDR3 bases are TGTGCCAGTAGTACGAGAGCGGGCACCTACGAGCAGTACTTC. Encoded protein: CASSTRAGTYEQYF. Filled out from reference TRBV19 and TRBJ2-7, the complete variable domain reads DGGITQSPKYLFRKEGQNVTLSCEQNLNHDAMYWYRQDPGQGLRLIYYSQIVNDFQKGDIAEGYSVSREKKESFPLTVTSAQKNPTAFYLCASSTRAGTYEQYFGPGTRLTVT.

V gene TRBV5-4 combines with J gene TRBJ2-7; 10 bases fit TRBD1. J gave up 1 base and V 9 bases, and 4 bases lay outside the gene matches. The CDR3 is 13 residues long. CDR1 is SGHNT, CDR2 YYREEE, per germline (reference sequence). CDR3 sequence reads: CAIKGQGSYEQYF. Here the CDR3 DNA reads TGTGCCATCAAGGGACAGGGGTCCTACGAGCAGTACTTC.

This chain links TRBV19 with TRBJ2-7; 10 nucleotides match TRBD1. With 8 bases clipped from V and 2 bases from J, the junction kept 3 bases outside the gene matches. Per the germline V gene, CDR1 is LNHDA and CDR2 is SQIVND (reference sequence). The CDR3 runs to 13 residues. CDR3 residues: CASADRGPYEQYF. DNA of the CDR3: TGTGCCAGTGCCGACAGGGGGCCCTACGAGCAGTACTTC.

Turning to this clone: The same CDR3 also results from other DNA sequences found in this sample. The chain recombines TRBV27 with TRBJ2-7; 9 nucleotides align to TRBD2. Germline lookup yields CDR1 MNHEY and CDR2 SMNVEV (reference sequence). Trimming cost V 5 bases and J 4 bases; bases outside gene matches: 6. There are 14 residues in the CDR3. As DNA, the CDR3 is TGTGCCAGCAGTCGTAGCGGGAGATCGTACGAGCAGTACTTC. Translated, it gives CASSRSGRSYEQYF.

This clone has only one observation. DNA for the CDR3: TGTGCCAGCAGTTTGAAAACCTTCTCCTACGAGCAGTACTTC. Its translation: CASSLKTFSYEQYF. V is TRBV28 and J is TRBJ2-7; no clear D gene. CDR1 and CDR2 (germline): MDHEN, SYDVKM. V was clipped by 3 bases and J by 0 bases, with 9 bases between them. The CDR3 has 14 residues.

This clone was seen once. This chain links TRBV6-1 with TRBJ1-1, with 7 bases fitting TRBD1. Trimming cost V 1 base and J 7 bases; bases outside gene matches: 6. CDR3 length: 14 residues. CDR1 and CDR2 from the germline V gene are MNHNS and SASEGT. CDR3 nucleotide sequence: TGTGCCAGCAGTGAAGGCCGCAGGGGGAGTGAAGCTTTCTTT. Its translation is CASSEGRRGSEAFF.

The chain combines TRBV27 with TRBJ2-1, with TRBD2 as a possible D gene (5 bases). Germline V CDR1 and CDR2: MNHEY, SMNVEV (reference sequence). The CDR3 contains 15 residues. The ends were cut back, 5 bases at V and 5 bases at J, with 16 bases in the middle. The CDR3 DNA sequence: TGTGCCAGCAGTCCGGACTCGTGGAGCCACAATGAGCAGTTCTTC. Residues: CASSPDSWSHNEQFF.

The J gene is TRBJ2-3, the V gene TRBV7-9; maybe TRBD2 (5 bases). Trimming pared 5 bases from V and 5 bases from J, leaving 17 bases between. This CDR3 is 15 amino acids long. Germline-derived CDR1 and CDR2 are SEHNR and FQNEAQ (reference sequence). DNA of the CDR3: TGTGCCAGCAGCGACGGACTCTCCCACGGAGATACGCAGTATTTT. Its translation is CASSDGLSHGDTQYF.

The genes are TRBV7-9 and TRBJ2-5, with D possibly TRBD2 on 6 matching bases. Germline assignment: CDR1 SEHNR and CDR2 FQNEAQ (reference sequence). Trimming removed 8 bases at V and 4 bases at J, with 14 bases between. This CDR3 is 13 amino acids long. This CDR3 is CASRKEGTETQYF. CDR3 coding DNA: TGTGCCAGCCGGAAGGAGGGGACAGAGACCCAGTACTTC.

The V call is TRBV5-1, the J call TRBJ2-7, with D perhaps TRBD2 (6 bases). Between the trimmed V and J ends, which lost 5 bases and 6 bases, there was a span of 12 bases. Germline assignment: CDR1 SGHRS and CDR2 YFSETQ. This CDR3 has 12 amino acids. CDR3 residues: CASSYRGGEQYF. The CDR3 DNA sequence: TGCGCCAGCAGTTATCGGGGAGGCGAGCAGTACTTC.

This clone is a singleton in its sample. The chain recombines TRBV6-9 with TRBJ2-2; TRBD2 might be the D (6 bases). CDR3 length: 17 amino acids. V shed 0 bases and J shed 0 bases, with 11 bases lying between them. Germline CDR1 MNHGY, CDR2 SVAAGI. CDR3 sequence: CASSYSQRAANTGELFF. The CDR3 region has the DNA TGTGCCAGCAGTTATTCCCAGCGGGCTGCGAACACCGGGGAGCTGTTTTTT.

This clone was recorded a few times. The chain carries TRBV4-1 and TRBJ1-1; no clear D. V lost 0 bases, J lost 1 base, and 9 bases lay in between. Looked up from germline, CDR1 is MGHRA and CDR2 is YSYEKL. The CDR3 consists of 15 residues. The CDR3 here is CASSQELFPNTEAFF. DNA for the CDR3: TGCGCCAGCAGCCAAGAACTGTTCCCGAACACTGAAGCTTTCTTT.